The 6 T cell receptor beta chains below come from one sample, sequenced in a study of shared clonotypes between healthy human individuals. Produced via immunoSEQ multiplex PCR; TCRdb's table is partial and in-frame only. This table has a few million clones, approximately 93% appearing once. Source material: naive CD4+ T cells from PBMCs. Subset indicated: CD45RA+ positively selected. These receptors all come from a man aged 18 to 29 in good health. Some clones in this sample may be carry-over from other donors' samples.

The V call is TRBV19, the J call TRBJ1-3; the D gene is possibly TRBD1 (6 bases). With 7 bases removed from V and 0 bases from J, the gap between germline ends came to 25 bases. The germline CDR1 and CDR2 sequences are LNHDA and SQIVND (reference sequence). The CDR3 runs to 19 residues. CDR3 loop: CASTLSSTGNHLSGNTIYF. CDR3 bases: TGTGCCAGTACTCTCTCCTCCACAGGGAACCATCTCTCTGGAAACACCATATATTTT.

The J gene is TRBJ2-7, the V gene TRBV27; D ambiguous. Per the germline V gene, CDR1 is MNHEY and CDR2 is SMNVEV (reference sequence). Trimming cost V 5 bases and J 1 base, with 15 bases left between them. The CDR3 is 15 amino acids. As DNA, the CDR3 is TGTGCCAGCAGTGCCCGGGCCACTCGATCCTACGAGCAGTACTTC. This translates into CASSARATRSYEQYF.

The rearrangement uses TRBV7-9 and TRBJ2-1, with 9 positions matching TRBD1. V was pared by 1 base and J by 15 bases, with 7 bases of the junction left unmatched. The CDR3 length is 13 residues. Germline V gives CDR1 SEHNR, CDR2 FQNEAQ (reference sequence). The CDR3 reads CASSLVTGQGLFF. DNA for the CDR3: TGTGCCAGCAGCTTAGTCACCGGACAGGGGCTGTTCTTC.

In the case of this clone: Other DNA sequences in this specimen translate into the identical CDR3. The chain has TRBV5-1 and TRBJ2-1; 7 bases map to TRBD2. CDR1 is SGHRS and CDR2 is YFSETQ in the germline V gene. The trim removed 0 bases at V and 1 base at J, leaving 4 bases unmatched. This CDR3 is built from 16 residues. For the CDR3, the DNA is TGCGCCAGCAGCTTGGATCCGGGGGGTTCCTACAATGAGCAGTTCTTC. Its translation is CASSLDPGGSYNEQFF.

The rearrangement joins TRBV9 to TRBJ2-1; 12 positions match TRBD2. This CDR3 has 16 residues. V was clipped by 4 bases and J by 3 bases; unmatched bases: 5. In germline, CDR1 is SGDLS, CDR2 YYNGEE. In nucleotides, the CDR3 is TGTGCCAGCAGCAACCGACTAGCGGGAGACTACAATGAGCAGTTCTTC. Protein: CASSNRLAGDYNEQFF.

The chain uses TRBV19 and TRBJ2-7; 8 nucleotides match TRBD1. The trim removed 6 bases at V and 2 bases at J, leaving 6 bases unmatched. This CDR3 comprises 14 residues. Germline V gene lookup returns CDR1 LNHDA and CDR2 SQIVND (reference sequence). CDR3 sequence: CASRFRDRPYEQYF. The CDR3 nucleotides read TGTGCCAGTAGGTTCCGGGACAGGCCCTACGAGCAGTACTTC. Filled out from reference TRBV19 and TRBJ2-7, the complete variable domain reads DGGITQSPKYLFRKEGQNVTLSCEQNLNHDAMYWYRQDPGQGLRLIYYSQIVNDFQKGDIAEGYSVSREKKESFPLTVTSAQKNPTAFYLCASRFRDRPYEQYFGPGTRLTVT.